This T cell receptor (beta chain) was obtained from a study of T cells in localized non-small cell lung cancer. TCRdb keeps only in-frame clones here, not all; method: immunoSEQ multiplex PCR. The sample records approximately 28,000 clones, roughly 84% being singletons. In the case of this clone: Its antigen is not identified.

Regarding the study as a whole: Maximal T cell clonality occurred in uninvolved adjacent lung, with tumor ranking below it. Researchers found a median 57 of the top 100 tumor clones in adjacent lung. Those with higher blood T cell density had longer overall survival.

The germline V and J ends were trimmed by 8 bases and 0 bases, with 13 bases remaining between them. The CDR3 loop spans 14 amino acids. CDR1 is SNHLY, CDR2 FYNNEI, per germline. This clonotype originated in a man aged 40 to 70 with stage III lung adenocarcinoma. This specimen was peripheral blood mononuclear cells, taken before any cancer treatment. The chain employs TRBV2 and TRBJ1-1, with unresolved D. CDR3 loop: CASVPLTVNTEAFF. Written as DNA, the CDR3 is TGTGCCAGCGTGCCTTTGACGGTGAACACTGAAGCTTTCTTT.